This TCR beta chain was observed in a study of T cell responses to AZD1222 COVID-19 vaccine. Study observations and caveats: Donors were chiefly white British, with a greater number of females, and clonal diversity was perhaps underestimated. Two AZD1222 doses significantly raised spike-specific TCR breadth and depth over controls. Baseline seropositives among AZD1222 recipients totaled only 5 to 7.

Notes on this clone: Its antigen is still unknown.

Data came from immunoSEQ multiplex PCR; TCRdb stores just in-frame clones and leaves some out. Among around 180,000 clones listed, 75% to 95% were seen once. This CDR3 has 14 amino acids. V was clipped by 7 bases and J by 4 bases, with 16 bases between them. Germline V lookup: CDR1 SNHLY, CDR2 FYNNEI. The TCR sequence derives from an adult in good health. Sequenced material: peripheral blood, taken on day 0 of AZD1222 vaccination. The J gene is TRBJ1-2, the V gene TRBV2; D might be TRBD1 (6 bases). The CDR3 coding sequence is TGTGCCAGCACCCGACAGGAAGGCGGCTATGGCTACACCTTC. This translates into CASTRQEGGYGYTF.